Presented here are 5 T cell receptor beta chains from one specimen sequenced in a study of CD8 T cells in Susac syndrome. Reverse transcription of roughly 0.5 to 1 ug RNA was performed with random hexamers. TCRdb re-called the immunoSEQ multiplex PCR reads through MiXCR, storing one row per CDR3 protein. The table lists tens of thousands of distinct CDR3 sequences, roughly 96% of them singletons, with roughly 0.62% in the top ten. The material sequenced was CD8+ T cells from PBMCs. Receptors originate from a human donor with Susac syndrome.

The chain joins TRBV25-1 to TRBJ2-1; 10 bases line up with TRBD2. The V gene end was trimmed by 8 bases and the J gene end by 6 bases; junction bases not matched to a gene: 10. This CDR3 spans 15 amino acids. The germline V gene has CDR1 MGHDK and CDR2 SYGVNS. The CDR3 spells CASAPPTSGRNEQFF. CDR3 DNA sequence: TGTGCCAGCGCGCCCCCGACTAGCGGGCGCAATGAGCAGTTCTTC.

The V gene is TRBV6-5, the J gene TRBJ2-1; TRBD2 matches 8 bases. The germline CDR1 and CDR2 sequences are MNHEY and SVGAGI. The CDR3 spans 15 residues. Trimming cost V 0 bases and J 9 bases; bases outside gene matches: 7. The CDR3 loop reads CASSYSTRGGSEQFF. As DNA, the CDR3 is TGTGCCAGCAGTTACTCGACCCGGGGGGGCAGTGAGCAGTTCTTC.

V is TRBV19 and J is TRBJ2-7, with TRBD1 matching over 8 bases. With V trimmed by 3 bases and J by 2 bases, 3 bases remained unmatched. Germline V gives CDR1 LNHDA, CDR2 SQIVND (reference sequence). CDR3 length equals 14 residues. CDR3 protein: CASSILQGAYEQYF. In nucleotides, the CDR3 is TGTGCCAGTAGTATTTTACAGGGGGCCTACGAGCAGTACTTC.

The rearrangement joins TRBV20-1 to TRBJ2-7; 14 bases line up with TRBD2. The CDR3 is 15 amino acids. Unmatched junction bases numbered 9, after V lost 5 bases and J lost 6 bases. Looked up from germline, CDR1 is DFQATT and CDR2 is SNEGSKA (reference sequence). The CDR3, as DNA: TGCAGTGCTGTCCACAGCGGACTAGCGGGGGGCGAGCAGTACTTC. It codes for CSAVHSGLAGGEQYF.

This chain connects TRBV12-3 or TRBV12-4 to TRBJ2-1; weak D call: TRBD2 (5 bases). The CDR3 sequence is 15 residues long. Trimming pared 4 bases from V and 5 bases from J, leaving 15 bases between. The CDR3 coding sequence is TGTGCCAGCAGTTCTCCGGGATTAGCCCACAATGAGCAGTTCTTC. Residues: CASSSPGLAHNEQFF.